The 8 T cell receptor beta chains reported below all come from one sample, sequenced in a study of identical twins. TCRdb fed the 5' RACE reads into MiXCR, producing one record per CDR3 protein. The data contain 690,000 or so distinct CDR3 sequences, around 8.6% of them singletons. The sample was also reused in another study, on yellow fever vaccine responses in identical twins.

The specimen sequenced was PBMCs. The receptors shown here come from a woman in her late teens or twenties in good health.

This clonotype was seen a few times. V is TRBV14 and J is TRBJ2-1, with TRBD2 as a possible D gene (6 bases). In germline, CDR1 is SGHDN, CDR2 FVKESK. Trimming took 5 bases from V and 0 from J, leaving 11 bases between them. The CDR3 is made up of 15 amino acids. The CDR3 is CASSILAASYNEQFF. As DNA, the CDR3 is TGTGCCAGCAGCATTTTAGCGGCCTCCTACAATGAGCAGTTCTTC.

The V and J genes are TRBV24-1 and TRBJ2-1, with 8 bases that match TRBD2. The ends lost 5 bases at V and 0 bases at J; junction bases unmatched: 11. The CDR3 runs 18 residues. Germline V gene sequence: CDR1 KGHDR, CDR2 SFDVKD. CDR3 loop: CATSGASGLVSSYNEQFF. The CDR3 coding sequence is TGTGCCACCAGTGGGGCTAGCGGGTTAGTCAGCTCCTACAATGAGCAGTTCTTC.

This clonotype was seen at least ten times. The chain couples TRBV12-3 or TRBV12-4 to TRBJ2-3; D remains ambiguous. The CDR3 consists of 13 residues. Deletions cut 6 bases from V and 4 bases from J, with 11 bases between. CDR3 in amino acids: CASSPNIPDTQYF. DNA for the CDR3: TGTGCCAGCAGCCCTAATATCCCAGATACGCAGTATTTT.

The V gene is TRBV30, the J gene TRBJ2-7; D is uncertain. Trimming took 2 bases from V and 3 from J, leaving 8 bases between them. CDR1 is GTSNPN and CDR2 is SVGIG in the germline V gene (reference sequence). The CDR3 totals 12 residues. CDR3 in amino acids: CAWSSQSYEQYF. CDR3 bases: TGTGCCTGGAGTTCGCAGAGCTACGAGCAGTACTTC.

This clonotype was picked up a small number of times. The gene calls are TRBV5-1 and TRBJ1-4, with TRBD1 identical over 8 bases. CDR1 SGHRS and CDR2 YFSETQ come from the germline V gene. Trimming removed 3 bases from V and 5 bases from J; junction bases left unmatched: 6. The CDR3 contains 15 residues. The chain's CDR3 is CASSSAGGRNEKLFF. In nucleotides, the CDR3 is TGCGCCAGCAGCTCGGCAGGGGGCAGGAATGAAAAACTGTTTTTT.

With respect to this clonotype: At one end the junction does not follow the germline gene, possibly because of a read error. This chain uses TRBV19 with TRBJ2-5; D gene unclear. From germline, CDR1 is LNHDA and CDR2 SQIVND (reference sequence). The CDR3 contains 13 residues. Written as DNA, the CDR3 is TGTGCCACCCGCCGCCCTCTCCAAGGGACCCAGTACTTC. Translated: CATRRPLQGTQYF.

This clonotype was recorded a few times. The chain employs TRBV6-1 and TRBJ2-7; 7 bases agree with TRBD1. The CDR3 runs to 13 residues. Germline loops: CDR1 MNHNS, CDR2 SASEGT. Unmatched junction bases numbered 7, after V lost 6 bases and J lost 5 bases. CDR3 bases: TGTGCCAGCAGGAGGGGGCTGGGAAACGAGCAGTACTTC. Amino acids: CASRRGLGNEQYF.

V gene TRBV7-9 combines with J gene TRBJ2-7; TRBD2 is a possible D gene (5 bases). The CDR3 is made up of 14 amino acids. Germline V CDR1 and CDR2: SEHNR, FQNEAQ (reference sequence). Deletions cut 5 bases from V and 3 bases from J, with 14 bases between. The chain's CDR3 is CASSPRGEGYEQYF. The CDR3 DNA reads as TGTGCCAGCAGCCCCCGGGGAGAAGGCTACGAGCAGTACTTC. Variable domain in full (rest from reference TRBV7-9 and TRBJ2-7): DTGVSQNPRHKITKRGQNVTFRCDPISEHNRLYWYRQTLGQGPEFLTYFQNEAQLEKSRLLSDRFSAERPKGSFSTLEIQRTEQGDSAMYLCASSPRGEGYEQYFGPGTRLTVT.